This passage covers 4 T cell receptor beta chains from one sample sequenced in a study of blood T cell repertoires in COVID-19. TCRdb's table, derived via immunoSEQ multiplex PCR, lists solely in-frame clones and lacks some. The sample includes about 180,000 clones, 75% to 85% seen only once; the top ten take about 1.5%. The sequencing sample was made of peripheral blood. The source is a human donor in a cohort sampled during active COVID-19.

In this sample, this clone turned up a few times. The chain has TRBV7-3 and TRBJ1-1, with TRBD1 matching 8 bases. V lost 1 base, J lost 6 bases, and 7 bases stayed unmatched. CDR1 SGHTA and CDR2 FQGTGA come from the germline V gene. This CDR3 spans 15 amino acids. In DNA form, the CDR3 reads TGTGCCAGCAGCTTAATGGGACAGGATACTGCTGAAGCTTTCTTT. The encoded protein is CASSLMGQDTAEAFF.

This chain links TRBV7-2 with TRBJ2-3; D might be TRBD2 (5 bases). Germline V gene lookup returns CDR1 SGHTA and CDR2 FQGNSA. This CDR3 is 13 amino acids long. Trimming pared 5 bases from V and 6 bases from J, leaving 12 bases between. CDR3 nucleotide sequence: TGTGCCAGCAGCGACGGGGTATCGGATACGCAGTATTTT. This sequence encodes CASSDGVSDTQYF.

The rearrangement uses TRBV4-1 and TRBJ2-5, with 15 bases lining up with TRBD2. With 3 bases clipped from V and 4 bases from J, the junction kept 9 bases outside the gene matches. The CDR3 consists of 18 residues. CDR1 and CDR2 from the germline V gene are MGHRA and YSYEKL. The CDR3 protein is CASSHPGLAGGSGETQYF. CDR3 nucleotides: TGCGCCAGCAGCCACCCGGGACTAGCGGGAGGATCGGGAGAGACCCAGTACTTC.

The V call is TRBV4-1, the J call TRBJ1-2, with a possible D match to TRBD1 (6 bases). The CDR3 consists of 14 residues. Deletions cut 0 bases from V and 8 bases from J, with 13 bases between. Germline V gene sequence: CDR1 MGHRA, CDR2 YSYEKL. The CDR3 is CASSQDATGGGYTF. The CDR3, as DNA: TGCGCCAGCAGCCAAGATGCGACAGGAGGAGGCTACACCTTC.